Below, 18 T cell receptor beta chains from the same sample are listed, as sequenced in a study of blood T cell repertoires in COVID-19. Clones were sequenced by immunoSEQ multiplex PCR, and TCRdb holds only the in-frame ones, with some missing. The data show just under 250,000 clones, about 90% seen once. The specimen was peripheral blood. These receptors came from a woman aged 30 to 39 who had recovered from COVID-19.

V usage is TRBV18 and J usage is TRBJ1-1; D is ambiguous. The V gene's germline CDR1 is KGHSH and CDR2 LQKENI. The CDR3 is 15 amino acids. Trimming shortened V by 6 bases and J by 0 bases, and 14 bases separated the two germline ends. CDR3 nucleotide sequence: TGTGCCAGCTCGTCCGACACGCAGGTGAACACTGAAGCTTTCTTT. The encoded protein is CASSSDTQVNTEAFF.

The chain has TRBV29-1 and TRBJ2-2; the D is unclear. Trimming stripped 6 bases from V and 7 bases from J, with 18 bases between. The CDR3 contains 14 residues. The germline CDR1 and CDR2 sequences are SQVTM and ANQGSEA. The CDR3 nucleotides are TGCAGCGTAAAGACACCCGGAATAGGCGGGGAGCTGTTTTTT. Its protein is CSVKTPGIGGELFF.

This rearrangement joins TRBV7-6 to TRBJ2-7; D may be TRBD2 (5 bases). This CDR3 is 14 amino acids long. Looked up from germline, CDR1 is SGHVS and CDR2 is FNYEAQ. V gave up 3 bases and J gave up 2 bases, with 11 bases separating them. CDR3 in amino acids: CASSFGGSTYEQYF. DNA for the CDR3: TGTGCCAGCAGCTTCGGAGGTTCCACCTACGAGCAGTACTTC.

The CDR3, as DNA: TGTGCCAGCAGCTTAAACGTCAGGGGGATAGAGACCCAGTACTTC. Translating gives CASSLNVRGIETQYF. The chain combines TRBV7-6 with TRBJ2-5, with 7 bases aligning to TRBD1. The germline CDR1 and CDR2 sequences are SGHVS and FNYEAQ. The CDR3 length is 15 residues. V was clipped by 2 bases and J by 4 bases; unmatched bases: 7. Looking up the rest from reference TRBV7-6 and TRBJ2-5 gives the full variable domain: GAGVSQSPRYKVTKRGQDVALRCDPISGHVSLYWYRQALGQGPEFLTYFNYEAQQDKSGLPNDRFSAERPEGSISTLTIQRTEQRDSAMYRCASSLNVRGIETQYFGPGTRLLVL.

The rearrangement links TRBV7-3 to TRBJ1-2, with D perhaps matching TRBD1 (6 bases). CDR3 size: 14 residues. V was cut by 5 bases and J by 5 bases, with 15 bases left in between. Per the germline V gene, CDR1 is SGHTA and CDR2 is FQGTGA. As DNA, the CDR3 is TGTGCCAGCAGCCCATCGACAGGATCATATGGCTACACCTTC. This sequence encodes CASSPSTGSYGYTF.

The chain couples TRBV7-2 to TRBJ2-1, with 8 bases matching TRBD2. The CDR3 totals 17 residues. The germline V gene has CDR1 SGHTA and CDR2 FQGNSA. V dropped 4 bases and J dropped 2; count of bases not matched to a gene: 10. CDR3 region: CASSSPSGGLPYNEQFF. Written as DNA, the CDR3 is TGTGCCAGCAGCTCCCCGAGCGGGGGACTTCCCTACAATGAGCAGTTCTTC.

There are a few counts of this clone. The chain joins TRBV6-6 to TRBJ1-1; D unclear. Germline V gene data show CDR1 as MNHNY and CDR2 as SVGAGI (reference sequence). This CDR3 has 11 amino acids. V was pared by 10 bases and J by 5 bases, with 11 bases between. Here the CDR3 reads CATGVRTEAFF. DNA of the CDR3: TGTGCCACCGGGGTGCGGACTGAAGCTTTCTTT.

The V and J genes are TRBV7-9 and TRBJ2-6; D not certain. CDR3 length equals 17 residues. From germline, CDR1 is SEHNR and CDR2 FQNEAQ (reference sequence). Deletions cut 1 base from V and 4 bases from J, with 14 bases between. The CDR3 sequence: CASSLGLQATGANVLTF. The CDR3 coding sequence is TGTGCCAGCAGCTTAGGGCTCCAGGCAACCGGGGCCAACGTCCTGACTTTC.

The chain employs TRBV27 and TRBJ2-1; TRBD1 matches 9 bases. In germline, CDR1 is MNHEY, CDR2 SMNVEV (reference sequence). V lost 2 bases to trimming and J lost 5 bases; unmatched junction nucleotides: 7. The CDR3 has 16 amino acids. The CDR3 sequence is CASSLLTGGIDNEQFF. The CDR3 DNA is TGTGCCAGCAGTTTACTAACAGGGGGCATCGACAATGAGCAGTTCTTC.

The gene calls are TRBV30 and TRBJ1-3; D unclear. The length of the CDR3 is 12 residues. CDR1 GTSNPN and CDR2 SVGIG come from the germline V gene (reference sequence). Trimming removed 0 bases at V and 4 bases at J, with 4 bases between. The CDR3 region is CAWSVSGNTIYF. CDR3 DNA sequence: TGTGCCTGGAGTGTTTCAGGAAACACCATATATTTT.

This clone was counted once. The chain recombines TRBV4-1 with TRBJ1-5; perhaps TRBD1 as D (5 bases). Germline assignment: CDR1 MGHRA and CDR2 YSYEKL. The ends were cut back, 0 bases at V and 6 bases at J, with 12 bases in the middle. The CDR3 covers 15 residues. CDR3 residues: CASSQEGAQGQPQHF. CDR3 bases: TGCGCCAGCAGCCAAGAAGGGGCCCAGGGTCAGCCCCAGCATTTT.

The rearrangement joins TRBV7-9 to TRBJ1-4, with TRBD1 matching 8 bases. The V and J ends lost 5 bases and 8 bases, in that order; junction bases with no gene match: 13. The CDR3 spans 16 residues. In germline, CDR1 is SEHNR, CDR2 FQNEAQ (reference sequence). CDR3 protein: CASSPGPTGEGEKLFF. CDR3 sequence (DNA): TGTGCCAGCAGCCCCGGCCCGACAGGGGAAGGGGAAAAACTGTTTTTT.

The chain is built from TRBV7-3 and TRBJ2-3; TRBD2 agrees at 11 bases. Germline V CDR1 and CDR2: SGHTA, FQGTGA. There are 15 residues in the CDR3. The V gene end was trimmed by 4 bases and the J gene end by 4 bases; junction bases not matched to a gene: 4. CDR3 DNA sequence: TGTGCCAGCAGCTCTAGCGGGGGGCAATCAGATACGCAGTATTTT. Translation gives CASSSSGGQSDTQYF.

This chain uses TRBV13 with TRBJ1-3; the match to TRBD1 covers 7 bases. V lost 1 base and J lost 4; bases outside the gene matches: 13. Germline CDR1 is PRHDT and CDR2 is FYEKMQ (reference sequence). CDR3 size: 18 residues. CDR3 DNA: TGTGCCAGCAGCTTAGTCCTGCGGGCGACAGGGCGCGGAAACACCATATATTTT. Translated, it gives CASSLVLRATGRGNTIYF. The full variable domain, rest sourced from reference TRBV13 and TRBJ1-3, is AAGVIQSPRHLIKEKRETATLKCYPIPRHDTVYWYQQGPGQDPQFLISFYEKMQSDKGSIPDRFSAQQFSDYHSELNMSSLELGDSALYFCASSLVLRATGRGNTIYFGEGSWLTVV.

The CDR3 DNA sequence: TGTGCCAGCAGCCAGGACAGGTACACCTACAATGAGCAGTTCTTC. Translation gives CASSQDRYTYNEQFF. The chain is built from TRBV5-6 and TRBJ2-1; 7 bases are shared with TRBD1. V shed 4 bases and J 2 bases; nucleotides not matched to a gene: 6. The germline V gene has CDR1 SGHDT and CDR2 YYEEEE. CDR3 length equals 15 residues. The full variable domain, completed using reference TRBV5-6 and TRBJ2-1, is DAGVTQSPTHLIKTRGQQVTLRCSPKSGHDTVSWYQQALGQGPQFIFQYYEEEERQRGNFPDRFSGHQFPNYSSELNVNALLLGDSALYLCASSQDRYTYNEQFFGPGTRLTVL.

The V call is TRBV6-6, the J call TRBJ1-6; perhaps TRBD1 as D (5 bases). Trimming took 5 bases from V and 4 from J, leaving 18 bases between them. Germline CDR1 is MNHNY and CDR2 is SVGAGI (reference sequence). This CDR3 spans 17 amino acids. This chain's CDR3 is CASSPNRQSSYNSPLHF. The CDR3, as DNA: TGTGCCAGCAGTCCCAACCGACAGTCCTCTTATAATTCACCCCTCCACTTT.

The chain is built from TRBV6-6 and TRBJ2-5; D is unclear. Deletions cut 6 bases from V and 5 bases from J, with 7 bases between. The V gene's germline CDR1 is MNHNY and CDR2 SVGAGI (reference sequence). The CDR3 length is 11 residues. The CDR3 nucleotides read TGTGCCAGCAGCCGACTCGAGACCCAGTACTTC. This encodes CASSRLETQYF.

This clone was seen only a few times. CDR3 sequence (DNA): TGTGCCAGCAGCGCGGGTGGCGGGGTTGGCTCACCCCTCCACTTT. The encoded protein is CASSAGGGVGSPLHF. The V gene is TRBV7-3, the J gene TRBJ1-6, with D uncertain. In germline, CDR1 is SGHTA, CDR2 FQGTGA. The CDR3 sequence is 15 residues long. V was shortened by 5 bases and J by 10 bases, with 18 bases between the two germline ends. The variable domain in full, with the rest retrieved from reference TRBV7-3 and TRBJ1-6, is GAGVSQTPSNKVTEKGKYVELRCDPISGHTALYWYRQSLGQGPEFLIYFQGTGAADDSGLPNDRFFAVRPEGSVSTLKIQRTERGDSAVYLCASSAGGGVGSPLHFGNGTRLTVT.